The T cell receptor (beta chain) under discussion was sequenced for a study of T cell repertoires in cytomegalovirus infection. Whole-study context: It was the public TCR beta signatures that indicated both CMV infection and matching HLA type. Overall study results and limits: CMV carriers with the relevant HLA were identified by cumulative public TCR beta family frequency.

One entry per CDR3 protein results from TCRdb running MiXCR on the reads. The sample records roughly 990,000 distinct CDR3 sequences, around 30% being singletons. The CDR3 runs 19 residues. CDR1 is LNHDA, CDR2 SQIVND, per germline (reference sequence). Unmatched junction bases numbered 22, after V lost 11 bases and J lost 0 bases. Regarding this clonotype: The antigen remains unidentified.

The specimen was cultured CD8+ T cells from PBMCs, collected from culture after CMV antigen stimulation. This TCR was recovered from a human donor in good health (CMV status not recorded). Some clones in this sample may be carry-over from other donors' samples. The V gene is TRBV19, the J gene TRBJ1-5; 7 positions agree with TRBD1. This CDR3 is CASQGGSRQAQYSNQPQHF. The CDR3 coding sequence is TGTGCCTCCCAGGGGGGCTCCCGACAGGCCCAATATAGCAATCAGCCCCAGCATTTT.